The 22 T cell receptor beta chains below were found in one sample sequenced in a study of cytomegalovirus exposure and HLA in healthy donors. The study ran its PCR with 60 Vbeta and 13 Jbeta primers. Profiling relied on immunoSEQ multiplex PCR, and the TCRdb table lists in-frame clones only, not all of them. This sample has about 200,000 clones, with 79% found just once. The sequenced material came from PBMCs. Source of these receptors: a girl under 18 in good health and CMV-seropositive.

The chain employs TRBV7-8 and TRBJ2-5, with D tentatively TRBD2 (7 bases). Germline lookup yields CDR1 SGHVS and CDR2 FQNEAQ. V lost 4 bases and J 5 bases, leaving 17 bases between the germline ends. The CDR3 runs 15 residues. Here the CDR3 DNA reads TGTGCCAGCAGCTCTAGGCGGCGGGGGCGGGAGACCCAGTACTTC. Amino acid sequence: CASSSRRRGRETQYF. Drawing the rest from reference TRBV7-8 and TRBJ2-5, the complete variable domain is GAGVSQSPRYKVAKRGQDVALRCDPISGHVSLFWYQQALGQGPEFLTYFQNEAQLDKSGLPSDRFFAERPEGSVSTLKIQRTQQEDSAVYLCASSSRRRGRETQYFGPGTRLLVL.

This clone showed up just once. V usage is TRBV6-5 and J usage is TRBJ1-5, with 9 bases aligning to TRBD1. The germline V gene encodes CDR1 MNHEY and CDR2 SVGAGI. Unmatched junction bases numbered 8, after V lost 8 bases and J lost 6 bases. The CDR3 contains 14 residues. The CDR3 loop reads CASGAQGASQPQHF. The DNA for the CDR3 is TGTGCCAGCGGGGCACAGGGGGCAAGTCAGCCCCAGCATTTT.

The chain employs TRBV6-1 and TRBJ2-7; possibly TRBD1 for D (5 bases). The CDR3 has 14 residues. The ends were cut back, 4 bases at V and 2 bases at J, with 12 bases in the middle. Per the germline V gene, CDR1 is MNHNS and CDR2 is SASEGT. The CDR3 here is CASSVLDTAYEQYF. CDR3 nucleotides: TGTGCCAGCAGTGTACTGGACACAGCCTACGAGCAGTACTTC.

The CDR3 DNA sequence: TGTGCCAGCAGCGTCGGGTCTTTCCCGGGCGAGCAGTACTTC. It encodes CASSVGSFPGEQYF. The V gene is TRBV7-9, the J gene TRBJ2-7; D uncertain. Germline V CDR1 and CDR2: SEHNR, FQNEAQ (reference sequence). The V end lost 5 bases, the J end lost 6 bases, and 17 bases lay between the germline ends. CDR3 length equals 14 residues.

This clone was observed a handful of times. The V call is TRBV4-1, the J call TRBJ1-4; D is unresolved. Germline assignment: CDR1 MGHRA and CDR2 YSYEKL. The CDR3 sequence is 14 residues long. V shed 4 bases and J shed 8 bases, with 14 bases lying between them. CDR3 nucleotide sequence: TGCGCCAGCAGCCCCTGGGAGCCTGGGGAAAAACTGTTTTTT. Its protein product is CASSPWEPGEKLFF.

The chain uses TRBV4-2 and TRBJ2-2; D is unclear. Germline V lookup: CDR1 LGHNA, CDR2 YNFKEQ. The V and J ends lost 0 bases and 5 bases respectively, with 10 bases between them. This CDR3 comprises 15 residues. The DNA of the CDR3 is TGTGCCAGCAGCCAAGATTGGGTAGCTACCGGGGAGCTGTTTTTT. Amino acid sequence: CASSQDWVATGELFF.

This clone appeared a few times. This rearrangement joins TRBV9 to TRBJ2-7, with D tentatively TRBD2 (8 bases). V gave up 4 bases and J gave up 4 bases, with 18 bases separating them. Germline CDR1 and CDR2: SGDLS and YYNGEE. The CDR3 contains 15 residues. The CDR3 region is CASSPREGAGYEQYF. Written as DNA, the CDR3 is TGTGCCAGCAGCCCCCGGGAGGGGGCTGGTTACGAGCAGTACTTC.

The chain carries TRBV23-1 and TRBJ2-5; 12 nucleotides align to TRBD2. TRBV23-1 has ORF status, its function being uncertain. This CDR3 has 18 residues. After removal of 0 bases from V and 5 bases from J, the junction contained 10 bases not matched to a gene. Written as DNA, the CDR3 is TGCGCCAGCAGTCAATCCCGAGCTAGCGGGGGGGCGCGGGAGACCCAGTACTTC. Its translation: CASSQSRASGGARETQYF.

The gene calls are TRBV30 and TRBJ1-2, with D perhaps TRBD1 (5 bases). This CDR3 has 12 amino acids. From germline, CDR1 is GTSNPN and CDR2 SVGIG (reference sequence). Trimming removed 4 bases from V and 4 bases from J, with 10 bases in between. In DNA, the CDR3 is TGTGCCTGGACAGGGCACGGCTATGGCTACACCTTC. It translates to CAWTGHGYGYTF.

This sequence joins TRBV13 and TRBJ2-1; 11 positions agree with TRBD2. This CDR3 is built from 18 residues. Germline CDR1 PRHDT, CDR2 FYEKMQ (reference sequence). V lost 3 bases and J lost 0; bases outside the gene matches: 7. CDR3 loop: CASSFLSGGASSYNEQFF. DNA of the CDR3: TGTGCCAGCAGCTTCCTTAGCGGGGGGGCTTCCTCCTACAATGAGCAGTTCTTC.

The J gene is TRBJ1-1, the V gene TRBV5-1; D ambiguous. The V end lost 7 bases, the J end lost 8 bases, and 9 bases lay between the germline ends. Germline lookup yields CDR1 SGHRS and CDR2 YFSETQ. The CDR3 is 10 residues long. CDR3 region: CASPLVEAFF. CDR3 coding DNA: TGCGCCAGCCCCTTAGTGGAAGCTTTCTTT.

The CDR3 coding sequence is TGCAGCGCCCGTAGTTCCCAAGAGACCCAGTACTTC. Amino acid sequence: CSARSSQETQYF. The chain combines TRBV29-1 with TRBJ2-5; D uncertain. The germline V and J ends were trimmed by 7 bases and 1 base, with 10 bases remaining between them. CDR1 and CDR2 from the germline V gene are SQVTM and ANQGSEA. This CDR3 is 12 amino acids long.

The chain uses TRBV7-8 and TRBJ1-3, with TRBD1 identical over 7 bases. Germline V gene sequence: CDR1 SGHVS, CDR2 FQNEAQ. Germline trimming cut 5 bases from V and 2 bases from J; bases unmatched to any gene: 6. CDR3 length equals 15 residues. CDR3 in DNA: TGTGCCAGCAGCCCTGACAGGGTGACTGGAAACACCATATATTTT. Amino acids: CASSPDRVTGNTIYF.

This clone was seen a handful of times. J is TRBJ1-3 and V is TRBV4-3; no firm D call. The CDR3 is 16 amino acids. Trimming removed 5 bases at V and 0 bases at J, with 14 bases between. Germline V lookup: CDR1 LGHNA, CDR2 YSLEER. The CDR3 loop reads CASSAEEAHSGNTIYF. As DNA, the CDR3 is TGCGCCAGCAGCGCAGAGGAAGCCCACTCTGGAAACACCATATATTTT.

This clone occurred a few times. The chain recombines TRBV30 with TRBJ1-1; D uncertain. There are 13 residues in the CDR3. The V and J ends lost 7 bases and 2 bases respectively, with 14 bases between them. CDR1 is GTSNPN, CDR2 SVGIG, per germline (reference sequence). CDR3: CASRPGVNTEAFF. In nucleotides, the CDR3 is TGTGCCTCGAGGCCGGGAGTTAACACTGAAGCTTTCTTT.

The chain couples TRBV25-1 to TRBJ2-5, with D possibly matching TRBD2 (6 bases). The CDR3 contains 16 residues. Germline values: CDR1 MGHDK, CDR2 SYGVNS. Trimming cost V 2 bases and J 1 base, with 14 bases left between them. DNA for the CDR3: TGTGCCAGCAGTGAAGGGGCTAGCGCGATCCAAGAGACCCAGTACTTC. Translation gives CASSEGASAIQETQYF.

The chain links TRBV6-5 to TRBJ1-5; D ambiguous. CDR3 size: 13 residues. Trimming pared 7 bases from V and 9 bases from J, leaving 16 bases between. Per germline, CDR1 MNHEY and CDR2 SVGAGI. CDR3 in DNA: TGTGCCAGCACCGAAGCGGGCCGGGGGCCCCAGCATTTT. This sequence encodes CASTEAGRGPQHF.

This chain connects TRBV7-9 to TRBJ2-1, with 11 bases fitting TRBD2. Germline CDR1 is SEHNR and CDR2 is FQNEAQ (reference sequence). J gave up 6 bases and V 7 bases, and 5 bases lay outside the gene matches. The CDR3 runs 14 residues. DNA of the CDR3: TGTGCCAGCACCCTGACTAGCGGGGTCAATGAGCAGTTCTTC. Translation: CASTLTSGVNEQFF.

Remarks on this clone: At one end, the junction sequence differs from germline, possibly due to a read error. The V gene is TRBV5-1, the J gene TRBJ2-5; D is unclear. The CDR3 has 13 residues. Per germline, CDR1 SGHRS and CDR2 YFSETQ. The CDR3 loop reads CASSLGAQGTQYF. The DNA for the CDR3 is TGCGCCAGCAGCTTGGGGGCCCAAGGGACCCAGTACTTC.

This clone was recorded a few times. The V call is TRBV5-1, the J call TRBJ2-1; 8 bases line up with TRBD2. V dropped 6 bases and J dropped 4; count of bases not matched to a gene: 6. The germline V gene has CDR1 SGHRS and CDR2 YFSETQ. This CDR3 comprises 14 residues. CDR3 amino acids: CASTLGGGYNEQFF. The CDR3 bases are TGCGCCAGCACCCTTGGCGGGGGGTACAATGAGCAGTTCTTC. Variable domain in full (rest from reference TRBV5-1 and TRBJ2-1): KAGVTQTPRYLIKTRGQQVTLSCSPISGHRSVSWYQQTPGQGLQFLFEYFSETQRNKGNFPGRFSGRQFSNSRSEMNVSTLELGDSALYLCASTLGGGYNEQFFGPGTRLTVL.

The chain couples TRBV6-6 to TRBJ2-1; 8 bases fit TRBD2. The CDR3 runs 13 residues. J was trimmed by 7 bases and V by 5 bases; bases with no gene match: 4. CDR1 and CDR2 from the germline V gene are MNHNY and SVGAGI (reference sequence). DNA of the CDR3: TGTGCCAGCAGTAGCGGGGGTTGGAATGAGCAGTTCTTC. Protein product: CASSSGGWNEQFF.

This sequence joins TRBV2 and TRBJ2-4; D unclear. CDR1 is SNHLY and CDR2 is FYNNEI in the germline V gene. V lost 6 bases to trimming and J lost 5 bases, with 5 bases between them. This CDR3 comprises 11 residues. The CDR3 is CASSPENIQYF. In DNA form, the CDR3 reads TGTGCCAGCAGCCCAGAAAACATTCAGTACTTC.